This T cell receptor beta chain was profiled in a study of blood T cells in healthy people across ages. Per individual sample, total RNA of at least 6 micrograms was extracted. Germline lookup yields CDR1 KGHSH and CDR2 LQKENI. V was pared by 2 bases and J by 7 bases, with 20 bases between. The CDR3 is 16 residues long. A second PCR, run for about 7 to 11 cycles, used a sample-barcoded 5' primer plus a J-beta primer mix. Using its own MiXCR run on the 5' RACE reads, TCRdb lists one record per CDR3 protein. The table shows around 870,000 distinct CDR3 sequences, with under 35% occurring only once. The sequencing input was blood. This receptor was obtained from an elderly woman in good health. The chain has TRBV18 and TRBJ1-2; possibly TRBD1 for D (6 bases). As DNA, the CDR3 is TGTGCCAGCTCACCAAACAGGCCAGGGGTCGAACTTGGCTACACCTTC. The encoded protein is CASSPNRPGVELGYTF.